These T cell receptor beta chains were read from a single sample in a study of T cell responses to AZD1222 COVID-19 vaccine. TCRdb's copy holds only in-frame clones and misses some; the assay was immunoSEQ multiplex PCR. This sample carries roughly 160,000 clones, roughly 93% of them seen once, and the ten largest clones take over 0.7%. The input for sequencing was peripheral blood, taken on day 0 of AZD1222 vaccination. The receptor source for this set is an adult in good health. Each CDR3 is given with its conserved first and last residue. The D gene is left open where the match is weak.

V	D	CDR3
TRBV5-1	NA	CASSSDSSYNEQFF
TRBV6-5	NA	CASSWREGENTEAFF
TRBV7-9	NA	CASSLGGASGNTIYF
TRBV9	NA	CASSSPIYGYTF
TRBV4-3	NA	CASSQDLMGPNYGYTF
TRBV27	NA	CASTLTNTLNSPLHF
TRBV9	NA	CASSVEPGGGANGEAFF
TRBV19	NA	CASTDGIYGYTF
TRBV28	TRBD1	CASRRQGANSPLHF
TRBV5-1	TRBD1	CASSPGQGLSAAGNTIYF
TRBV6-5	NA	CASSNGGAGQKLFF
TRBV19	NA	CASSIEGDTNLAKNIQYF
TRBV19	NA	CASSRTLSSYNSPLHF
TRBV5-8	NA	CASSLPRGQGVEKLFF
TRBV30	NA	CAWTRQQNSPLHF
TRBV10-3	TRBD1	CAIRPGQGTEAFF
TRBV27	NA	CASSLQGSYEQYF
TRBV6-6	NA	CASSIAIPQAEAFF
TRBV6-5	NA	CASSYSHYTKTQYF
TRBV7-9	TRBD2	CASSPGGYEQYF
TRBV2	NA	CASMGANEKLFF
TRBV7-2	NA	CASSLVNVETQYF
TRBV7-3	NA	CASSEPGYGYTF
TRBV15	TRBD2	CATRRTSGVNEQFF
TRBV18	TRBD1	CASSPDRGSSPLHF
TRBV21-1	NA	CASSNETGTGGALDQYF
TRBV15	TRBD1	CATAGGGETQYF
TRBV12-3/TRBV12-4	NA	CASSPEYYNEQFF
TRBV27	NA	CASSFSQGRMANYGYTF
TRBV21-1	NA	CASSTRTPNTEAFF
TRBV27	NA	CASSTQGYGSTDTQYF
TRBV30	NA	CAWTETSTDTQYF
TRBV4-1	NA	CASSQIHDGAGKETQYF
TRBV6-2/TRBV6-3	NA	CASSDGIVETQYF
TRBV18	NA	CASSPGLVNQPQHF
TRBV4-3	TRBD2	CASSQDVKREFTDTQYF
TRBV2	NA	CASRENYGTGELFF
TRBV6-4	NA	CASSVGFNYGYTF
TRBV7-8	NA	CASSLLVSRSSYNEQFF
TRBV6-6	TRBD1	CASSYDRESSPLHF
TRBV18	TRBD1	CASSREGALNQPQHF
TRBV3-1/TRBV3-2	NA	CASSQDPWGASGNTIYF
TRBV7-2	NA	CASSLFLGLVYNEQFF
TRBV19	NA	CASRPGGNTEAFF
TRBV7-2	NA	CASSLDYYGYTF
TRBV30	TRBD1	CAWEGQNYGYTF
TRBV21-1	NA	CASSKVQSGGYFGELFF
TRBV21-1	NA	CASSPDPWGHEQFF
TRBV29-1	NA	CSASSGSSTDTQYF
TRBV27	NA	CASSSRSAGNTIYF
TRBV6-5	TRBD2	CASTEGGGPTDTQYF
TRBV2	NA	CASSLARSSYEQYF